This T cell receptor beta chain was recorded in a study of early T cells in non-severe SARS-CoV-2 infection. Study overall: Sequencing was performed on bulk RNA from unsorted whole blood, leaving chains unpaired. Study-level results: There was a bias toward anti-spike CD8 responses in VDJdb matching, which missed private and CD4 specificities.

In regard to this clonotype: Its antigen remains unidentified.

Individual cDNA molecules received unique molecular identifiers. TCRdb redid the calling of the 5' RACE reads with MiXCR, one entry per CDR3 protein. Of approximately 23,000 distinct CDR3 sequences detected, about 4.6% appear once; the ten largest clones hold approximately 10%. Germline-derived CDR1 and CDR2 are SNHLY and FYNNEI. With 4 bases clipped from V and 10 bases from J, the junction kept 8 bases outside the gene matches. The CDR3 is 16 residues long. Sequencing was performed on whole blood. The V gene is TRBV2, the J gene TRBJ1-6; 12 nucleotides agree with TRBD1. The source of this sequence is an adult who was a healthcare worker with PCR-confirmed SARS-CoV-2 infection or an uninfected control (not recorded which). This chain's CDR3 is CASSGGQGAATSPLHF. The CDR3 DNA reads TGTGCCAGCAGTGGGGGACAGGGGGCGGCAACCTCACCCCTCCACTTT.